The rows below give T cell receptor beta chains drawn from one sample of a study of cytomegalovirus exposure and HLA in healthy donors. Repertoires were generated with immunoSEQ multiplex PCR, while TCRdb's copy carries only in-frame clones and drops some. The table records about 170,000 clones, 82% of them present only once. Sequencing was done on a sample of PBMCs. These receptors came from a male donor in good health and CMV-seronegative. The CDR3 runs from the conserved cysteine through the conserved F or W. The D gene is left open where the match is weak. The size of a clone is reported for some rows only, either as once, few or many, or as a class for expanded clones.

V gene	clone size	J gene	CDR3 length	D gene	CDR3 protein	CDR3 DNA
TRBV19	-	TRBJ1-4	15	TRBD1	CASSPGAGGNEKLFF	TGTGCCAGTAGCCCCGGGGCAGGGGGGAATGAAAAACTGTTTTTT
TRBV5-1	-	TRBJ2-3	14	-	CASSLLPTGDTQYF	TGCGCCAGCAGCTTGCTCCCCACAGGAGATACGCAGTATTTT
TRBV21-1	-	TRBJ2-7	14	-	CASSRPGLGYEQYF	TGTGCCAGCAGCAGGCCAGGGCTCGGGTACGAGCAGTACTTC
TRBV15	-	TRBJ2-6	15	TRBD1	CATGTASSGANVLTF	TGTGCCACGGGGACAGCGAGCTCTGGGGCCAACGTCCTGACTTTC
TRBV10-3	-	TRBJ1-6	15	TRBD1	CAISGGQGVGSPLHF	TGTGCCATCAGTGGTGGACAGGGAGTTGGCTCACCCCTCCACTTT
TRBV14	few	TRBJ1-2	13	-	CASSQGQNYGYTF	TGTGCCAGCAGCCAAGGACAGAACTATGGCTACACCTTC
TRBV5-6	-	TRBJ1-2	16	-	CASSLVRGGTPHGYTF	TGTGCCAGCAGCTTGGTGAGAGGGGGAACACCACATGGCTACACCTTC
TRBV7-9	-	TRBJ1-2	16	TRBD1	CASSSTQQGANYGYTF	TGTGCCAGCAGCTCTACGCAACAGGGGGCTAACTATGGCTACACCTTC
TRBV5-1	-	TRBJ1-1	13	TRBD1	CASSPDRVTEAFF	TGCGCCAGCAGTCCCGACAGGGTCACTGAAGCTTTCTTT
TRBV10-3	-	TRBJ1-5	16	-	CAISDLGGDGNQPQHF	TGTGCCATCAGTGATCTGGGGGGGGATGGCAATCAGCCCCAGCATTTT